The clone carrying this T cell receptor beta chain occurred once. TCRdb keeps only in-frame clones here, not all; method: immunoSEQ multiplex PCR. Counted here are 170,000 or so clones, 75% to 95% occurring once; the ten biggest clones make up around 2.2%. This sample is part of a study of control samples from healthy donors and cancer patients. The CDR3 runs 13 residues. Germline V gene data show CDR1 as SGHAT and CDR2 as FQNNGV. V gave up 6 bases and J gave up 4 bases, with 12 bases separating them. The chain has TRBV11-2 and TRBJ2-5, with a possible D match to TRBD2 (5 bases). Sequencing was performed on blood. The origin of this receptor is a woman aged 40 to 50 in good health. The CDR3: CASRTTKRETQYF. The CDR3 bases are TGTGCCAGCAGAACGACTAAACGAGAGACCCAGTACTTC.